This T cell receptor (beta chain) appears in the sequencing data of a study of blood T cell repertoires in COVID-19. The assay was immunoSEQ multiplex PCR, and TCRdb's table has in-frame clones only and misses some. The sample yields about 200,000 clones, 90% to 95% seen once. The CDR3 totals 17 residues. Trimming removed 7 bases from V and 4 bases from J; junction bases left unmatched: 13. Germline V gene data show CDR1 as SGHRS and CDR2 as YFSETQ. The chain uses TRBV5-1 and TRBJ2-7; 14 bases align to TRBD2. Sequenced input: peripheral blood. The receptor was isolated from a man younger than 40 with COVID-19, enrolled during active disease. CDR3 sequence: CASSRGLAGESYYEQYF. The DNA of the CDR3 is TGCGCCAGCTCCCGGGGACTAGCGGGGGAATCGTATTACGAGCAGTACTTC.